This record concerns one T cell receptor beta chain sequence. Its specificity is not known. The data are from a study of T cell responses to AZD1222 COVID-19 vaccine. Clones were read by immunoSEQ multiplex PCR, and TCRdb kept only the in-frame ones, dropping some. The sample shows tens of thousands of clones, over 70% of them seen only once. V was trimmed by 2 bases and J by 4 bases, leaving 12 bases between them. This CDR3 has 14 amino acids. Germline V gives CDR1 SGHNT, CDR2 YYREEE (reference sequence). Study observations and caveats: Within unmutated variant regions lay the reported targets of nearly half of spike-specific TCRs. Spike was spanned by vaccine-associated CD4 TCRs, with dominance at 160-218 and 743-854. The donor group comprised mostly white British people and more females; the analysis possibly underestimated clonal diversity. Just 5 to 7 people given AZD1222 tested seropositive at baseline.

The sequenced sample was peripheral blood, obtained 28 days after the second AZD1222 dose. The receptor's source is an adult who received the AZD1222 COVID-19 vaccine. The chain is built from TRBV5-4 and TRBJ2-5, with D possibly TRBD1 on 5 matching bases. The CDR3 loop reads CASSFRGAVETQYF. The CDR3 DNA sequence: TGTGCCAGCAGCTTTAGGGGCGCGGTAGAGACCCAGTACTTC.